These 18 T cell receptor beta chains share one sample of origin, sequenced in a study of cytomegalovirus exposure and HLA in healthy donors (dated by TCRdb to about 2017). Library prep was done by the immunoSEQ multiplex PCR assay. For the multiplex PCR, a mixture combining 60 forward primers for TCR Vbeta segments and 13 reverse primers for TCR Jbeta segments was used. This immuneACCESS table, as held by TCRdb, lists in-frame sequences with V and J called but not all clones. Of the missing ones, under half trace to an unresolved V gene in checked studies; the others have no known cause. The sample table records about 150,000 clones; roughly 70% of these occur just once. The top ten constitute around 4.2% of the sample. The sequenced sample was PBMCs. The receptor source for this set is a man aged 55 to 70 in good health and CMV-seronegative.

The chain couples TRBV5-4 to TRBJ2-5; TRBD2 agrees at 9 bases. The junction had 5 bases not matched to a gene; V was cut back by 1 base and J by 4 bases. The CDR3 is 15 amino acids. CDR1 is SGHNT, CDR2 YYREEE, per germline (reference sequence). CDR3 protein: CASSLSSGGGETQYF. The DNA of the CDR3 is TGTGCCAGCAGCTTGAGTAGCGGGGGCGGAGAGACCCAGTACTTC.

This sequence joins TRBV5-4 and TRBJ2-6; D not resolved. The germline gives CDR1 SGHNT, CDR2 YYREEE (reference sequence). The CDR3 consists of 14 residues. V lost 2 bases and J lost 4, with 7 bases in between. The CDR3 DNA follows: TGTGCCAGCAGCTTTGCGAACGGGGCCAACGTCCTGACTTTC. Protein sequence: CASSFANGANVLTF.

The chain carries TRBV5-1 and TRBJ2-7; TRBD2 is a possible D gene (6 bases). The CDR3 is made up of 16 amino acids. Per the germline V gene, CDR1 is SGHRS and CDR2 is YFSETQ. V lost 0 bases, J lost 2 bases, and 15 bases lay in between. The CDR3 spells CASSLVVGGEAYEQYF. In DNA, the CDR3 is TGCGCCAGCAGCTTGGTTGTCGGCGGGGAAGCCTACGAGCAGTACTTC.

V usage is TRBV2 and J usage is TRBJ1-4; 7 positions match TRBD1. There are 15 residues in the CDR3. CDR1 SNHLY and CDR2 FYNNEI come from the germline V gene. The V segment lost 4 bases and the J segment 0 bases; nucleotides outside the gene matches: 2. The CDR3 sequence is CASSGDRATNEKLFF. In DNA form, the CDR3 reads TGTGCCAGCAGTGGGGACAGAGCAACTAATGAAAAACTGTTTTTT.

J is TRBJ2-3 and V is TRBV5-1; 11 positions agree with TRBD2. V gave up 5 bases and J gave up 6 bases; unmatched junction bases: 5. Germline CDR1 is SGHRS and CDR2 is YFSETQ. CDR3 length: 14 residues. CDR3 sequence reads: CASRLAGDEDTQYF. The CDR3 DNA follows: TGCGCCAGCAGACTAGCGGGAGATGAGGATACGCAGTATTTT.

The V call is TRBV28, the J call TRBJ1-1; D gene uncertain. This CDR3 has 14 amino acids. V was shortened by 3 bases and J by 0 bases, with 8 bases between the two germline ends. Germline CDR1 MDHEN, CDR2 SYDVKM. The chain's CDR3 is CASSLEGMNTEAFF. The CDR3 DNA sequence: TGTGCCAGCAGTTTGGAGGGTATGAACACTGAAGCTTTCTTT.

This rearrangement joins TRBV2 to TRBJ2-3, with TRBD2 identical over 11 bases. The CDR3 contains 15 residues. Per the germline V gene, CDR1 is SNHLY and CDR2 is FYNNEI. V trimming: 7 bases; J trimming: 1 base; junction bases outside the gene matches: 4. The CDR3 loop is CASKTSGRRTDTQYF. The CDR3 nucleotides are TGTGCCAGCAAAACTAGCGGGAGACGCACAGATACGCAGTATTTT.

This clone has just one count. CDR3 in amino acids: CASSAKGTGLLGTLYNEQFF. DNA for the CDR3: TGTGCCAGCAGCGCGAAAGGGACGGGACTCCTGGGGACCTTGTACAATGAGCAGTTCTTC. This chain links TRBV9 with TRBJ2-1; TRBD2 is a possible D gene (6 bases). This CDR3 has 20 residues. Germline V lookup: CDR1 SGDLS, CDR2 YYNGEE. Trimming cost V 3 bases and J 4 bases, with 29 bases left between them.

The CDR3, as DNA: TGCGCCAGCAGCTTGGCCGGTCAGGGGGGCTATGGCTACACCTTC. Translating gives CASSLAGQGGYGYTF. The genes are TRBV5-1 and TRBJ1-2; TRBD1 matches 7 bases. CDR3 length: 15 residues. V lost 0 bases and J lost 4; bases outside the gene matches: 6. Germline CDR1 is SGHRS and CDR2 is YFSETQ.

This chain uses TRBV5-1 with TRBJ2-7; a possible D gene is TRBD1 (5 bases). This CDR3 has 15 residues. V lost 1 base and J lost 1, with 12 bases in between. Germline CDR1 reads SGHRS; CDR2 reads YFSETQ. This CDR3 is CASSLTQGSSYEQYF. The CDR3 DNA sequence: TGCGCCAGCAGCTTGACCCAGGGATCTTCCTACGAGCAGTACTTC.

The chain is built from TRBV28 and TRBJ2-3, with a weak D call TRBD2 (5 bases). V was trimmed by 8 bases and J by 0 bases, leaving 12 bases between them. Germline CDR1 and CDR2: MDHEN and SYDVKM. CDR3 length equals 14 residues. CDR3 amino acids: CASGSGTSTDTQYF. CDR3 bases: TGTGCCAGCGGGAGTGGCACTAGCACAGATACGCAGTATTTT.

This chain joins TRBV4-1 and TRBJ1-2, with D perhaps TRBD1 (5 bases). This CDR3 is 15 amino acids long. Germline assignment: CDR1 MGHRA and CDR2 YSYEKL. Trimming removed 0 bases at V and 8 bases at J, with 16 bases between. DNA for the CDR3: TGCGCCAGCAGCCAAGAAACAGGAGTCAACTTCGGCTACACCTTC. This codes for CASSQETGVNFGYTF.

This chain uses TRBV5-1 with TRBJ2-1; 10 nucleotides align to TRBD2. CDR1 SGHRS and CDR2 YFSETQ come from the germline V gene. With V trimmed by 4 bases and J by 6 bases, 10 bases remained unmatched. The CDR3 extends over 16 amino acids. CDR3 nucleotide sequence: TGCGCCAGCAGCGGCGGGTCCAGCGGGAGGGCCAATGAGCAGTTCTTC. Translation: CASSGGSSGRANEQFF.

This chain joins TRBV5-6 and TRBJ1-1; 10 bases match TRBD1. Germline assignment: CDR1 SGHDT and CDR2 YYEEEE. V was pared by 4 bases and J by 7 bases, with 13 bases of the junction left unmatched. The CDR3 spans 16 residues. CDR3 in amino acids: CASSPGTGATVGEAFF. CDR3 nucleotides: TGTGCCAGCAGCCCTGGGACAGGGGCTACGGTTGGTGAAGCTTTCTTT. The full variable domain, in which reference TRBV5-6 and TRBJ1-1 provide the parts outside the CDR3, is DAGVTQSPTHLIKTRGQQVTLRCSPKSGHDTVSWYQQALGQGPQFIFQYYEEEERQRGNFPDRFSGHQFPNYSSELNVNALLLGDSALYLCASSPGTGATVGEAFFGQGTRLTVV.

This chain connects TRBV28 to TRBJ2-7, with TRBD1 matching over 8 bases. The CDR3 is 15 residues long. The V segment lost 6 bases and the J segment 9 bases; nucleotides outside the gene matches: 16. Per the germline V gene, CDR1 is MDHEN and CDR2 is SYDVKM. The CDR3 coding sequence is TGTGCCAGCAGCCCTCCGGGACAGGATACCGCTGGGCAGTACTTC. It yields the protein CASSPPGQDTAGQYF.

The chain is built from TRBV7-9 and TRBJ2-4; TRBD2 matches at 11 bases. Germline CDR1 and CDR2: SEHNR and FQNEAQ (reference sequence). The CDR3 is made up of 16 amino acids. V was pared by 4 bases and J by 8 bases, with 10 bases of the junction left unmatched. The CDR3 sequence is CASSSRTSGQGDIQYF. The DNA of the CDR3 is TGTGCCAGCAGCTCCCGGACTAGCGGGCAAGGGGACATTCAGTACTTC.

This sequence joins TRBV19 and TRBJ1-5; 8 bases line up with TRBD1. The CDR3 runs to 15 residues. Per the germline V gene, CDR1 is LNHDA and CDR2 is SQIVND (reference sequence). The V gene end was trimmed by 3 bases and the J gene end by 4 bases; junction bases not matched to a gene: 5. CDR3 residues: CASSIPRQGNQPQHF. For the CDR3, the DNA is TGTGCCAGTAGTATCCCCCGACAGGGGAATCAGCCCCAGCATTTT. The full variable domain, with the rest looked up from reference TRBV19 and TRBJ1-5, is DGGITQSPKYLFRKEGQNVTLSCEQNLNHDAMYWYRQDPGQGLRLIYYSQIVNDFQKGDIAEGYSVSREKKESFPLTVTSAQKNPTAFYLCASSIPRQGNQPQHFGDGTRLSIL.

Concerning this clone itself: The conserved phenylalanine or tryptophan is not found at the CDR3 terminus, so this likely reflects a read error. V is TRBV7-3 and J is TRBJ2-4; 12 bases fit TRBD1. Per the germline V gene, CDR1 is SGHTA and CDR2 is FQGTGA. With 5 bases clipped from V and 4 bases from J, the junction kept 12 bases outside the gene matches. CDR3 length: 18 amino acids. The CDR3 DNA reads as TGTGCCAGCAGCCTCAACCCGGGACAGGGGGCGCCTAAAAACATTCAGTACCTC. It translates to CASSLNPGQGAPKNIQYL.